This T cell receptor beta chain appears in the sequencing data of a study of T-cell reconstitution after alpha-beta-depleted transplantation in children. V lost 2 bases to trimming and J lost 4 bases, with 11 bases between them. The length of the CDR3 is 14 residues. Study results and caveats: A year post-transplant, T-cell counts and diversity derived mostly from newly produced T cells. Several hundred expanded graft clones reportedly gave rise to the alpha-beta T cells present about two months after transplant.

Concerning this clonotype itself: Its antigen is not identified.

Unique molecular identifiers featured in how the TCRbeta library was prepared. TCRdb fed the PCR reads into MiXCR, producing one record per CDR3 protein. The data contain roughly 200,000 distinct CDR3 sequences, approximately 8% of them singletons. Sequences were derived from PBMCs, mostly from graft donor cells, sampled 360 days after TCRalphabeta/CD19-depleted stem cell transplant. The TCR originated in a male patient between 2 and 9 years old who had a stem cell transplant for acute myeloid leukemia, so the T cells may come from the graft donor. The chain is built from TRBV12-3 or TRBV12-4 and TRBJ2-5, with a possible D match to TRBD2 (6 bases). In DNA form, the CDR3 reads TGTGCCAGCAGTTTACTCCTCGGGAGAGAGACCCAGTACTTC. Its translation: CASSLLLGRETQYF.